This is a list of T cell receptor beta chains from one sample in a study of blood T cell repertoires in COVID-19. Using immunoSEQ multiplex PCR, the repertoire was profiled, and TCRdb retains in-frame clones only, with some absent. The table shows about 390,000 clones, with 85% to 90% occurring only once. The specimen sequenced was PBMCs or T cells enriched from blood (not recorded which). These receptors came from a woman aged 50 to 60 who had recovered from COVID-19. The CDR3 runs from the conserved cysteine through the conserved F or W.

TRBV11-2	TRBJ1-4	CASTETGAREKLFF
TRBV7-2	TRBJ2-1	CASSLDWRGGVDEQFF
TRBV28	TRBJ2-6	CASSLGTPGANVLTF
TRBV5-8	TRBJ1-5	CASSFVTGGNQPQHF
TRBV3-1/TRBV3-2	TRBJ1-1	CASSQVPGQGSNTEAFF
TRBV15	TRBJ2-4	CATSISSGGAKNIQYF
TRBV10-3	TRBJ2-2	CATSGTGGAGRTTGELFF
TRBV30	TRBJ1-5	CAWSVQGNQPQHF
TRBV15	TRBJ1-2	CATSRTVREGHGYTF
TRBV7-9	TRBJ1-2	CASRPGLPYGYTF
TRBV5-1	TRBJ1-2	CASSSQSGQGSYGYTF
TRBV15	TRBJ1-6	CATRPSGPVRGSPLHF
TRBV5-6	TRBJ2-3	CASSDDSGTFRDTQYF
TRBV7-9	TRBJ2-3	CASSSTPGSHTDTQYF
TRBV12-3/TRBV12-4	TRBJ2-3	CASTAGETDTQYF
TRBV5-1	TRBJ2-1	CASSPQFQVSSYNEQFF
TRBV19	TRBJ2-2	CAVRGRFANTGELFF
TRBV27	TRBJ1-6	CASSLQTGNSPLHF
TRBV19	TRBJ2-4	CASSHRDRTKNIQYF
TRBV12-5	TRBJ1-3	CASGLGHSSVGNTIYF
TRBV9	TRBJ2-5	CASSTGQGLQETQYF
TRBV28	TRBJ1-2	CASSPGQGNYGYTF
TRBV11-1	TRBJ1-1	CASSLGGTGANEAFF
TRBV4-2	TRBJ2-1	CASSRGTSGGASYNEQFF
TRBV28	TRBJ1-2	CASSFLVAAPGANYGYTF
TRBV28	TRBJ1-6	CASSETGDNSPLHF
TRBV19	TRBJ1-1	CASIGMGHEAFF
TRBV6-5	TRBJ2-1	CASSSAGSSYNEQFF
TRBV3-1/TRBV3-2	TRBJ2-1	CASSKRAGQGVNEQFF
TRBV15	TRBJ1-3	CATSRDFFSGNTIYF
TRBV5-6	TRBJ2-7	CASGRTGDNEQYF
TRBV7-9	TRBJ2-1	CASSPGLAGDHAYNEQFF
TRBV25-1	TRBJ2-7	CASSGAGSYEQYF
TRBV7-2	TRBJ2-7	CASSLDTTREEQYF
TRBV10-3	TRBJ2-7	CAISVGSYEQYF
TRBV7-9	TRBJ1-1	CASSSLQGVNTEAFF
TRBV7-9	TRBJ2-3	CASSLQDISTDTQYF
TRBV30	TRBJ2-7	CAWSMGAPYEQYF
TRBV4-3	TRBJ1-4	CASSQDASRGATNEKLFF
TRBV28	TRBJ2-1	CASSEGLARNEQFF
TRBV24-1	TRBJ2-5	CATRPDRGNPQETQYF
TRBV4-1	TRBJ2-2	CASSGLAGGPSGELFF
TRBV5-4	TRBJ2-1	CASHKLAGDNNEQFF
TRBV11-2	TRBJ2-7	CASSFRAFVEQYF
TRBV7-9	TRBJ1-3	CASSSDRRIGNTIYF
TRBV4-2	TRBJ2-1	CASSQDFRGRGDYNEQFF
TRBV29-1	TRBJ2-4	CSVSETDSLIQYF
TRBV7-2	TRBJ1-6	CASSLGTGNSPLHF
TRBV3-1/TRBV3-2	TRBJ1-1	CASSPGQGDTEAFF
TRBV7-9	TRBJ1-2	CASSLTGDLYGYTF